This T cell receptor (beta chain) was found in a study of blood T cell repertoires in COVID-19 (dated by TCRdb to the early 2020s). With regard to the full study: Collaborator samples came from the United States, Italy and Spain and covered acute and convalescent phases of COVID-19. The repertoires were released in a freely available public database meant as a resource for research on the immune response to SARS-CoV-2. The material from the prospective study consisted of cDNA or gDNA derived from T cells, B-cell-depleted T cells, or PBMCs. HLA class I and class II types, where available, came from metadata supplied by the sample provider rather than from assay-based typing. The dataset comprised deeply sampled blood TCRbeta repertoires from subjects exposed to, actively infected with, or recovered from COVID-19. The samples were drawn from two sources: the first 160 participants of the ongoing ImmuneRACE study, and some 1,300 subjects contributed by 6 global collaborators. Nearly every sample came with metadata listing a de-identified subject ID, COVID-19 status, age in years and sex. Overall study results and their limits: The amount of clinical and demographic metadata varied by source and participant and was provided uncurated.

The germline V gene (reference sequence) sets CDR1 to LNHNV and CDR2 to YYDKDF. CDR3 length: 16 amino acids, cysteine to phenylalanine. Of the read, only the CDR3 DNA is kept; its 48 bases are in frame from base 1. The trim is 2 bases for V and 1 base for J, with a gap of 12 bases between the germline ends. Concerning this clone itself: Its antigen is not yet known. It has no much larger one-base neighbor in the sample; base qualities were not kept.

A second Seattle source provided samples from volunteer blood donors who had recovered from COVID-19. Whole blood was collected in K2EDTA tubes by collaborating institutions according to the institutions' own protocols. Collaborator samples were shipped for TCRbeta analysis as frozen whole blood, isolated PBMCs, or DNA extracted from either sample type. TCRbeta CDR3 regions were amplified from genomic DNA by means of the immunoSEQ Assay, a bias-controlled multiplex PCR. The authors' pipeline ran thus. The number of nucleated cells in each sample was estimated from the amplification of reference gene primers within the assay. Sequence reads were collapsed and filtered to measure the absolute abundance of every unique TCRbeta CDR3 rearrangement. For each sample, productive Simpson clonality was calculated by taking the square root of Simpson's diversity index across productive rearrangements. TCRdb carries this immuneACCESS record with in-frame sequences only. Its versions omit some clonotypes, under half of them owing to an unresolved V gene in the studies checked, with the rest unexplained. For V, J and clone size, that table is used; D and trimming come from the DNA. This sample gives 180,000 or so clones in total; approximately 84% of them show up just once. Together, the top ten hold around 7.7% of the sample.

Sequenced material: peripheral blood. Rearrangement joined TRBV15 to TRBJ2-1; TRBD2 is a weak D gene call, 6 bases matching. The clonotype was recovered from a man aged 40-49 years who had recovered from COVID-19. In nucleotide form, the sequence is TGTGCCACCAGCAGATCCGGGAGAACGTCCTACAATGAGCAGTTCTTC. It translates as CATSRSGRTSYNEQFF. With all but the CDR3 taken from the reference TRBV15 and TRBJ2-1 genes, the full variable domain is: DAMVIQNPRYQVTQFGKPVTLSCSQTLNHNVMYWYQQKSSQAPKLLFHYYDKDFNNEADTPDNFQSRRPNTSFCFLDIRSPGLGDTAMYLCATSRSGRTSYNEQFFGPGTRLTVL.